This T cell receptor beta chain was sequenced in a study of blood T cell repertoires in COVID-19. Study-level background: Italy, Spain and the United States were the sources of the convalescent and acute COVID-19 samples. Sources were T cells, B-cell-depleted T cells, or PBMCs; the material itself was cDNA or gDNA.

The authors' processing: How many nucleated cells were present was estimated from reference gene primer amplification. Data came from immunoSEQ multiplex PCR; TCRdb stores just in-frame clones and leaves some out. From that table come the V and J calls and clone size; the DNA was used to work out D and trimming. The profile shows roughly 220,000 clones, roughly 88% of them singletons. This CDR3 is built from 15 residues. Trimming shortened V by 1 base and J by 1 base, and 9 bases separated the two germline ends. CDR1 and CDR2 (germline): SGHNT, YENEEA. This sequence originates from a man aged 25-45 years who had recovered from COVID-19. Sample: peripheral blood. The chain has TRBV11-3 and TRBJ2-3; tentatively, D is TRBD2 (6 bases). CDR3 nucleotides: TGTGCCAGCAGCTTAGTCACGGGGGGCACAGATACGCAGTATTTT. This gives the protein CASSLVTGGTDTQYF.